The T cell receptor beta chain described here comes from a study of shared clonotypes between healthy human individuals. Study-level findings and limits: Donor scarcity curtailed the genetic and exposure-history diversity represented herein.

In the source study's methods: As immunoSEQ supplied junction-only sequences (without quality scores), filtering differed. Measured with immunoSEQ multiplex PCR; TCRdb has only the in-frame clones, and not every one. That table gives V, J and clone size, and the DNA gave D and trimming. The table has 2 million to 2.5 million clones, almost 96% seen once. With respect to this clone: Antigen: not known.

The CDR3 is made up of 15 amino acids. The V gene end was trimmed by 1 base and the J gene end by 4 bases; junction bases not matched to a gene: 5. Germline V gene data show CDR1 as SNHLY and CDR2 as FYNNEI. Source material: naive CD4+ T cells sorted from blood. As to subset: CD45RA+ positively selected. The chain recombines TRBV2 with TRBJ2-5; 8 positions agree with TRBD1. This TCR was sampled from a man aged 18 to 35 in good health. The CDR3: CASSEDRGMRETQYF. The DNA for the CDR3 is TGTGCCAGCAGTGAAGACAGGGGGATGAGAGAGACCCAGTACTTC.